These T cell receptor beta chains were read from a single sample in a study of memory CD8 T cells in hepatitis C reinfection. Profiled with immunoSEQ multiplex PCR; TCRdb holds only in-frame clones, not every one. The profile shows roughly 43,000 clones, around 87% of them singletons. Sequencing was done on a sample of naive CD8+ T cells sorted from blood. These receptors came from a young man with hepatitis C virus infection. Both conserved end residues are part of each CDR3. The D gene is left open where the match is weak. Expanded clones get a size class; other rows say once, few or many, or leave the size out.

cdr3_nt: TGTGCCAGCAGCTTAGTAGGGGGAATAGGGTACGAGCAGTACTTC
cdr3_aa: CASSLVGGIGYEQYF
j_call: TRBJ2-7
v_call: TRBV7-9
d_call: -
clone_size: -

cdr3_nt: TGTGCCAGTAGTATAGCGACTCGCTCCTACAATGAGCAGTTCTTC
cdr3_aa: CASSIATRSYNEQFF
j_call: TRBJ2-1
v_call: TRBV19
d_call: -
clone_size: once

cdr3_nt: TGTGCCAGCAGTTTATCAGGGGGCGGGTACATTCAGTACTTC
cdr3_aa: CASSLSGGGYIQYF
j_call: TRBJ2-4
v_call: TRBV27
d_call: TRBD1
clone_size: -

cdr3_nt: TGTGCCACCAGCAAGACCGGGAGCTCCTACAATGAGCAGTTCTTC
cdr3_aa: CATSKTGSSYNEQFF
j_call: TRBJ2-1
v_call: TRBV15
d_call: -
clone_size: once

cdr3_nt: TGCGCCAGCAGCTTTGCATCGGGTCAAGAGCAGTTCTTC
cdr3_aa: CASSFASGQEQFF
j_call: TRBJ2-1
v_call: TRBV5-1
d_call: -
clone_size: -

cdr3_nt: TGTGCCAGCACTCCCCGACTAGCGGGTGACAATGAGCAGTTCTTC
cdr3_aa: CASTPRLAGDNEQFF
j_call: TRBJ2-1
v_call: TRBV6-1
d_call: TRBD2
clone_size: -

cdr3_nt: TGTGCCAGCAGTGAGTTTAGCTCCTACAATGAGCAGTTCTTC
cdr3_aa: CASSEFSSYNEQFF
j_call: TRBJ2-1
v_call: TRBV6-1
d_call: -
clone_size: -

cdr3_nt: TGCGCCAGCAGCTCAACCGGTCATCTAGCGGGAGGAATCACCGGGGAGCTGTTTTTT
cdr3_aa: CASSSTGHLAGGITGELFF
j_call: TRBJ2-2
v_call: TRBV5-1
d_call: TRBD2
clone_size: -

cdr3_nt: TGCGCCAGCAGCTCATCGGGGACAGGGGGCGAAGATACGCAGTATTTT
cdr3_aa: CASSSSGTGGEDTQYF
j_call: TRBJ2-3
v_call: TRBV5-1
d_call: TRBD1
clone_size: -

cdr3_nt: TGTGCCAGCAGCTTCCCACCCGGGACACGGGATTACGAGCAGTACTTC
cdr3_aa: CASSFPPGTRDYEQYF
j_call: TRBJ2-7
v_call: TRBV7-9
d_call: -
clone_size: once

cdr3_nt: TGTGCCAGTAGCCTGACTAGCGGGATCTACGAGCAGTACTTC
cdr3_aa: CASSLTSGIYEQYF
j_call: TRBJ2-7
v_call: TRBV19
d_call: TRBD2
clone_size: -

cdr3_nt: TGTGCCAGCTTTGAGGTCGGCCTCGGCTACACCTTC
cdr3_aa: CASFEVGLGYTF
j_call: TRBJ1-2
v_call: TRBV28
d_call: -
clone_size: once

cdr3_nt: TGTGCCAGCAGTGAATTCGGGACTAGCGGGTTCTACGAGCAGTACTTC
cdr3_aa: CASSEFGTSGFYEQYF
j_call: TRBJ2-7
v_call: TRBV6-1
d_call: TRBD2
clone_size: few

cdr3_nt: TGTGCCAGCAGCCCCGGGACTCCTACCTACGAGCAGTACTTC
cdr3_aa: CASSPGTPTYEQYF
j_call: TRBJ2-7
v_call: TRBV7-8
d_call: -
clone_size: -

cdr3_nt: TGTGCCAGCAGTGATGTAGCGGGGGGCCGGGGTAATGAGCAGTTCTTC
cdr3_aa: CASSDVAGGRGNEQFF
j_call: TRBJ2-1
v_call: TRBV6-1
d_call: TRBD2
clone_size: -

cdr3_nt: TGTGCCAGTAGTACGCTAGACAGGGGGCGCGAGGACACTGAAGCTTTCTTT
cdr3_aa: CASSTLDRGREDTEAFF
j_call: TRBJ1-1
v_call: TRBV19
d_call: TRBD1
clone_size: -

cdr3_nt: TGTGCCAGCAGTTTGGAGGGGGCGACCTACAATGAGCAGTTCTTC
cdr3_aa: CASSLEGATYNEQFF
j_call: TRBJ2-1
v_call: TRBV28
d_call: -
clone_size: -

cdr3_nt: TGCGCCAGCAGCCAAAAGCAGGGGAGAAGTAATTCACCCCTCCACTTT
cdr3_aa: CASSQKQGRSNSPLHF
j_call: TRBJ1-6
v_call: TRBV4-1
d_call: -
clone_size: -

cdr3_nt: TGTGCCAGCAGCCCCCTCGCCGGGACAGGGGCTGAAGAGCAGTACTTC
cdr3_aa: CASSPLAGTGAEEQYF
j_call: TRBJ2-7
v_call: TRBV13
d_call: TRBD1
clone_size: once

cdr3_nt: TGTGCCAGCAGCCCCCAAGCGGAGCACTACGAGCAGTACTTC
cdr3_aa: CASSPQAEHYEQYF
j_call: TRBJ2-7
v_call: TRBV27
d_call: -
clone_size: -

cdr3_nt: TGTGCCAGCAGCTCTGGGAGCGAACCCTACAATGAGCAGTTCTTC
cdr3_aa: CASSSGSEPYNEQFF
j_call: TRBJ2-1
v_call: TRBV5-6
d_call: -
clone_size: once

cdr3_nt: TGTGCCAGCAGTCCGGGACTAGCGGGTGGCAATGAGCAGTTCTTC
cdr3_aa: CASSPGLAGGNEQFF
j_call: TRBJ2-1
v_call: TRBV27
d_call: TRBD2
clone_size: -

cdr3_nt: TGTGCCAGCAGCTCCGGACAGGCGACCTTC
cdr3_aa: CASSSGQATF
j_call: TRBJ1-2
v_call: TRBV5-5
d_call: TRBD1
clone_size: -

cdr3_nt: TGTGCCAGCAGCCCCCGACTCGGCCGGGGTGAGCAGTACTTC
cdr3_aa: CASSPRLGRGEQYF
j_call: TRBJ2-7
v_call: TRBV9
d_call: -
clone_size: -

cdr3_nt: TGTGCCAGCAGTCTCGACAGCTCTGGGGCCAACGTCCTGACTTTC
cdr3_aa: CASSLDSSGANVLTF
j_call: TRBJ2-6
v_call: TRBV27
d_call: -
clone_size: -

cdr3_nt: TGTGCCAGCAGTTACGAAGATGGGGCCTCTGAAGCTTTCTTT
cdr3_aa: CASSYEDGASEAFF
j_call: TRBJ1-1
v_call: TRBV6-6
d_call: -
clone_size: -

cdr3_nt: TGCAGCGTGGAGGGTCGAGGGGACACTGAAGCTTTCTTT
cdr3_aa: CSVEGRGDTEAFF
j_call: TRBJ1-1
v_call: TRBV29-1
d_call: -
clone_size: -

cdr3_nt: TGTGCCAGCAGCTTAGCGGGACAGGGGTCTAATGAAAAACTGTTTTTT
cdr3_aa: CASSLAGQGSNEKLFF
j_call: TRBJ1-4
v_call: TRBV7-9
d_call: TRBD1
clone_size: once

cdr3_nt: TGTGCCAGCAGCAACCTAGCGGGGGTTGGTGAGACCCAGTACTTC
cdr3_aa: CASSNLAGVGETQYF
j_call: TRBJ2-5
v_call: TRBV6-5
d_call: TRBD2
clone_size: -

cdr3_nt: TGTGCCAGCAGCGCTCTACCGGGACAGGGAGTCGATGAGCAGTTCTTC
cdr3_aa: CASSALPGQGVDEQFF
j_call: TRBJ2-1
v_call: TRBV9
d_call: TRBD1
clone_size: -

cdr3_nt: TGCGCCAGCAGCCAAGAAAGAGGGGGTAGTTACGAGCAGTACTTC
cdr3_aa: CASSQERGGSYEQYF
j_call: TRBJ2-7
v_call: TRBV4-1
d_call: -
clone_size: -

cdr3_nt: TGTGCCAGCAGTACACGGGACAGGGGGATCTCTGAGCAGTTCTTC
cdr3_aa: CASSTRDRGISEQFF
j_call: TRBJ2-1
v_call: TRBV27
d_call: TRBD1
clone_size: -

cdr3_nt: TGTGCCAGCAGCCCGGGAGGGGGCCCTGAAGCTTTCTTT
cdr3_aa: CASSPGGGPEAFF
j_call: TRBJ1-1
v_call: TRBV2
d_call: TRBD1
clone_size: once

cdr3_nt: TGTGCCAGCAGTCGACTCGGGACAGCCTACGAGCAGTACTTC
cdr3_aa: CASSRLGTAYEQYF
j_call: TRBJ2-7
v_call: TRBV28
d_call: TRBD1
clone_size: -

cdr3_nt: TGTGCCAGTAGTGTGGGACTAGCGGGGGGCGAGACCCAGTACTTC
cdr3_aa: CASSVGLAGGETQYF
j_call: TRBJ2-5
v_call: TRBV19
d_call: TRBD2
clone_size: once

cdr3_nt: TGCAGCGCCATCAAAGCGACGATCCAAGAGACCCAGTACTTC
cdr3_aa: CSAIKATIQETQYF
j_call: TRBJ2-5
v_call: TRBV29-1
d_call: -
clone_size: -

cdr3_nt: TGTGCCAGCAGCTTATTCGAGATAGTTCCTTCTGGGGCCAACGTCCTGACTTTC
cdr3_aa: CASSLFEIVPSGANVLTF
j_call: TRBJ2-6
v_call: TRBV7-9
d_call: -
clone_size: -

cdr3_nt: TGTGCCAGCTCGGAGGGACAGGGGGATTACAATGAGCAGTTCTTC
cdr3_aa: CASSEGQGDYNEQFF
j_call: TRBJ2-1
v_call: TRBV18
d_call: TRBD1
clone_size: -

cdr3_nt: TGTGCCAGCAGCCAAGAGGGACTAGCGGGAGTCGAGCAGTACTTC
cdr3_aa: CASSQEGLAGVEQYF
j_call: TRBJ2-7
v_call: TRBV7-2
d_call: TRBD2
clone_size: -

cdr3_nt: TGTGCCAGCAGTCCCCATCGGACAGGGGCCGGCTACGAGCAGTACTTC
cdr3_aa: CASSPHRTGAGYEQYF
j_call: TRBJ2-7
v_call: TRBV28
d_call: TRBD1
clone_size: -

cdr3_nt: TGTGCCAGCAGTTTATCCCCTGGGGGAGGCGGGGAGCTGTTTTTT
cdr3_aa: CASSLSPGGGGELFF
j_call: TRBJ2-2
v_call: TRBV27
d_call: -
clone_size: once

cdr3_nt: TGTGCCAGCAGTCCATGGGCAGGGACTGGAAATGAGCAGTTCTTC
cdr3_aa: CASSPWAGTGNEQFF
j_call: TRBJ2-1
v_call: TRBV11-2
d_call: -
clone_size: -

cdr3_nt: TGTGCCTGGAGTGGGACAGGGACCACCGGGGAGCTGTTTTTT
cdr3_aa: CAWSGTGTTGELFF
j_call: TRBJ2-2
v_call: TRBV30
d_call: TRBD1
clone_size: -

cdr3_nt: TGTGCCAGCAGCTTATGGGGCCCAGAGACCCAGTACTTC
cdr3_aa: CASSLWGPETQYF
j_call: TRBJ2-5
v_call: TRBV7-2
d_call: -
clone_size: once

cdr3_nt: TGCGCCAGCAGCTTGGTTGGCGGGGAGACCTACAATGAGCAGTTCTTC
cdr3_aa: CASSLVGGETYNEQFF
j_call: TRBJ2-1
v_call: TRBV5-1
d_call: -
clone_size: -

cdr3_nt: TGTGCCAGCAGCCAGGGTCAGAAGGTTGAGCAGTTCTTC
cdr3_aa: CASSQGQKVEQFF
j_call: TRBJ2-1
v_call: TRBV7-9
d_call: -
clone_size: -

cdr3_nt: TGTGCCAGCAAGGGCCGGGGGGGAGGGAATGGCTACACCTTC
cdr3_aa: CASKGRGGGNGYTF
j_call: TRBJ1-2
v_call: TRBV27
d_call: -
clone_size: -

cdr3_nt: TGTGCCAGTAGGCATACTAGCGGGGGCCCCAATGAGCAGTTCTTC
cdr3_aa: CASRHTSGGPNEQFF
j_call: TRBJ2-1
v_call: TRBV19
d_call: TRBD2
clone_size: -

cdr3_nt: TGTGCCAGTAGTCCGACAGGGGGCTACGAGCAGTACTTC
cdr3_aa: CASSPTGGYEQYF
j_call: TRBJ2-7
v_call: TRBV19
d_call: TRBD1
clone_size: -

cdr3_nt: TGTGCCAGTAGTATGTCACAGGGCAATCAGCCCCAGCATTTT
cdr3_aa: CASSMSQGNQPQHF
j_call: TRBJ1-5
v_call: TRBV19
d_call: -
clone_size: -

cdr3_nt: TGTGCCTGGACCAGACAGGGGGATAACTATGGCTACACCTTC
cdr3_aa: CAWTRQGDNYGYTF
j_call: TRBJ1-2
v_call: TRBV30
d_call: TRBD1
clone_size: -

cdr3_nt: TGTGCCAGCACCCCCCCTCGGGAGGGCCACTCTGGGGCCAACGTCCTGACTTTC
cdr3_aa: CASTPPREGHSGANVLTF
j_call: TRBJ2-6
v_call: TRBV28
d_call: TRBD2
clone_size: -

cdr3_nt: TGCAGCGTACAGGGGGCAGACACCGGGGAGCTGTTTTTT
cdr3_aa: CSVQGADTGELFF
j_call: TRBJ2-2
v_call: TRBV29-1
d_call: TRBD1
clone_size: -

cdr3_nt: TGTGCCAGCAGTTCAGGGCGGTACCGGGACAGAGCTTCGAACACCGGGGAGCTGTTTTTT
cdr3_aa: CASSSGRYRDRASNTGELFF
j_call: TRBJ2-2
v_call: TRBV27
d_call: TRBD1
clone_size: -

cdr3_nt: TGCGCCAGCAGCCAAGACCCGGCGGGGGGGAATTATTGGTACAATGAGCAGTTCTTC
cdr3_aa: CASSQDPAGGNYWYNEQFF
j_call: TRBJ2-1
v_call: TRBV4-3
d_call: TRBD2
clone_size: -

cdr3_nt: TGTGCCAGCCAGGGTGGCTATGGCTACACCTTC
cdr3_aa: CASQGGYGYTF
j_call: TRBJ1-2
v_call: TRBV6-5
d_call: -
clone_size: -

cdr3_nt: TGTGCCAGCAGCTTAGAACTAGCGGGAGGAGAGACCCAGTACTTC
cdr3_aa: CASSLELAGGETQYF
j_call: TRBJ2-5
v_call: TRBV11-1
d_call: TRBD2
clone_size: -

cdr3_nt: TGTGCCAGCAGTTACCAGAAAAATACGCAGTATTTT
cdr3_aa: CASSYQKNTQYF
j_call: TRBJ2-3
v_call: TRBV28
d_call: -
clone_size: -